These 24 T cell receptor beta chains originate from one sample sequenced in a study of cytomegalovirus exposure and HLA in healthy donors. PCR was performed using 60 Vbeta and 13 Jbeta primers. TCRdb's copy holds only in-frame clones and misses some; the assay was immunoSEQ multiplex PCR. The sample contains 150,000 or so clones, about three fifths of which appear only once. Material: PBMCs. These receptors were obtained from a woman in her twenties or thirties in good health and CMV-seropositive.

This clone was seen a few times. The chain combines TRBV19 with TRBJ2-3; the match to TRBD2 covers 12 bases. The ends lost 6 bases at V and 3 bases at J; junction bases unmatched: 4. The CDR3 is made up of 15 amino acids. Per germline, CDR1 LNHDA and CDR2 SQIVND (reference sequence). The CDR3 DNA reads TGTGCCAGTAGCCGACTAGCGGGGGAGACAGATACGCAGTATTTT. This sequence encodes CASSRLAGETDTQYF. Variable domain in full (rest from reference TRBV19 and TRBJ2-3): DGGITQSPKYLFRKEGQNVTLSCEQNLNHDAMYWYRQDPGQGLRLIYYSQIVNDFQKGDIAEGYSVSREKKESFPLTVTSAQKNPTAFYLCASSRLAGETDTQYFGPGTRLTVL.

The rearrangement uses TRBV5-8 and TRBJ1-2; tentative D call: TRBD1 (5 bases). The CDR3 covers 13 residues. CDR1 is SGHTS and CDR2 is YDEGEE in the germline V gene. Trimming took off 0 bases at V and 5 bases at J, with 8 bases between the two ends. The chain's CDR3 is CASSLAGLYGYTF. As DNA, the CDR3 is TGTGCCAGCAGCTTGGCAGGGTTATATGGCTACACCTTC.

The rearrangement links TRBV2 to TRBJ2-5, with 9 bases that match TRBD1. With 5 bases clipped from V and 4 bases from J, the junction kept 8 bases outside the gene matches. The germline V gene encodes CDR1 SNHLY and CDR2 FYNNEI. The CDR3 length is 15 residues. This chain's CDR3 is CASSTDRGGPETQYF. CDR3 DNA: TGTGCCAGCAGTACTGACAGGGGGGGCCCAGAGACCCAGTACTTC.

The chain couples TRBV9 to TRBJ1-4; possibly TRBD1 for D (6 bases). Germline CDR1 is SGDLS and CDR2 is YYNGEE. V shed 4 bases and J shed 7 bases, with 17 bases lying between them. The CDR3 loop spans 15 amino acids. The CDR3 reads CASSYWGQGGEKLFF. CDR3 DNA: TGTGCCAGCAGCTACTGGGGGCAAGGAGGTGAAAAACTGTTTTTT. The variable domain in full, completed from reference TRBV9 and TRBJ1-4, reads DSGVTQTPKHLITATGQRVTLRCSPRSGDLSVYWYQQSLDQGLQFLIQYYNGEERAKGNILERFSAQQFPDLHSELNLSSLELGDSALYFCASSYWGQGGEKLFFGSGTQLSVL.

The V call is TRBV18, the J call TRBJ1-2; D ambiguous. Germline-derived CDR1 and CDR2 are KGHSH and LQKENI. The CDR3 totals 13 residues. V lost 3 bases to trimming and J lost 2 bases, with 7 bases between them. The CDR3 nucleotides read TGTGCCAGCTCACCGACATTAAACTATGGCTACACCTTC. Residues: CASSPTLNYGYTF.

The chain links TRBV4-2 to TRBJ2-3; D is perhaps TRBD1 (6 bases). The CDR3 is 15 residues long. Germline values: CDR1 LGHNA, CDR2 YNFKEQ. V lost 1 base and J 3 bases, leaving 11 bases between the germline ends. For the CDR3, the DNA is TGTGCCAGCAGCCAAGGAACAGGGTGGACAGATACGCAGTATTTT. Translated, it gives CASSQGTGWTDTQYF.

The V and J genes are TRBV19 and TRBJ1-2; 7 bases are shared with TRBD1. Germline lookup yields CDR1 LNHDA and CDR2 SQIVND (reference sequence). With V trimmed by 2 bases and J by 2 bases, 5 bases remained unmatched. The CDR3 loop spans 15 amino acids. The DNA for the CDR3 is TGTGCCAGTAGTATAAGAGACAGGGTGAACTATGGCTACACCTTC. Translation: CASSIRDRVNYGYTF.

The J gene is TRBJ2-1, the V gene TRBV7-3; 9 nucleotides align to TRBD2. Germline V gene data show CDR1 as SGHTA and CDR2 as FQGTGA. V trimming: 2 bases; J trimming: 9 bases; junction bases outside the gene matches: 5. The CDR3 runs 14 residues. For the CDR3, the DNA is TGTGCCAGCAGCTTAGGGACTAGCTCATCTGAGCAGTTCTTC. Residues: CASSLGTSSSEQFF.

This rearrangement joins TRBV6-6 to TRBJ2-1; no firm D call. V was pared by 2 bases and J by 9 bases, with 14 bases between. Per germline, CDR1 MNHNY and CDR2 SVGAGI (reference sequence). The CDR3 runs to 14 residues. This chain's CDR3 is CASSYMYQAIEQFF. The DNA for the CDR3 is TGTGCCAGCAGTTACATGTACCAGGCAATTGAGCAGTTCTTC.

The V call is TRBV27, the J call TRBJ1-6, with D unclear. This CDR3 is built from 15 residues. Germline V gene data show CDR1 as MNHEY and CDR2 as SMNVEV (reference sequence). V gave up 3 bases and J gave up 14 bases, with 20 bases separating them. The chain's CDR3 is CASSLEKALSSTLHF. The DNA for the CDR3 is TGTGCCAGCAGTTTGGAGAAAGCCCTTTCTTCGACCCTCCACTTT.

CDR3 nucleotides: TGTGCCAGCAGTTTATCGATACAGACTAATGAAAAACTGTTTTTT. Protein sequence: CASSLSIQTNEKLFF. The rearrangement links TRBV28 to TRBJ1-4, with unresolved D. CDR1 and CDR2 from the germline V gene are MDHEN and SYDVKM. Trimming shortened V by 1 base and J by 2 bases, and 8 bases separated the two germline ends. This CDR3 region has 15 residues.

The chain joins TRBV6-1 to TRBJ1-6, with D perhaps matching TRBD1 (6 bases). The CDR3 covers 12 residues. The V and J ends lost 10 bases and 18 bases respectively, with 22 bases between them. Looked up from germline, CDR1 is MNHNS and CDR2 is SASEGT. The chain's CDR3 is CAIRNTGQRTHF. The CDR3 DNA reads TGTGCCATCCGAAATACCGGACAGCGAACCCACTTT.

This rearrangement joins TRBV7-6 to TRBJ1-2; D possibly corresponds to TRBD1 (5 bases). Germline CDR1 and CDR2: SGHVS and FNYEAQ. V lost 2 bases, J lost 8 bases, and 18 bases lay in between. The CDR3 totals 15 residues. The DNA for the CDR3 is TGTGCCAGCAGCTTAACGAGAGCAGGGTCCTGGGGCTACACCTTC. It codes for CASSLTRAGSWGYTF.

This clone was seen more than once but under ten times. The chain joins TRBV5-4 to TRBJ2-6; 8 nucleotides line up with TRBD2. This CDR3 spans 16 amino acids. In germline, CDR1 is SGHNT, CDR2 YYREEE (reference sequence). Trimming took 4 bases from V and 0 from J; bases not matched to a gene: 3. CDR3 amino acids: CASSLAGGSGANVLTF. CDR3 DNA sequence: TGTGCCAGCAGCCTAGCGGGTGGCTCTGGGGCCAACGTCCTGACTTTC. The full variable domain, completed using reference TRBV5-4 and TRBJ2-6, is ETGVTQSPTHLIKTRGQQVTLRCSSQSGHNTVSWYQQALGQGPQFIFQYYREEENGRGNFPPRFSGLQFPNYSSELNVNALELDDSALYLCASSLAGGSGANVLTFGAGSRLTVL.

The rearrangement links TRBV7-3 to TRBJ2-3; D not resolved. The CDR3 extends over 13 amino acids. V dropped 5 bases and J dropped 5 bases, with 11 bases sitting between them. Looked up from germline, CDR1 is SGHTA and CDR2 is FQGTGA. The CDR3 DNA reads TGTGCCAGCAGCCAAGGCGGAAAAGATACGCAGTATTTT. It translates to CASSQGGKDTQYF.

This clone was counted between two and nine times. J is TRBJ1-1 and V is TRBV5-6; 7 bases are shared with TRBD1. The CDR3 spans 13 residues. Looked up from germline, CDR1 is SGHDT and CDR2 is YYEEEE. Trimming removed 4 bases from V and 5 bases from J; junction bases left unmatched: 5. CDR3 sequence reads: CASSIDRVTEAFF. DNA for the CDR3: TGTGCCAGCAGCATAGACAGGGTAACTGAAGCTTTCTTT.

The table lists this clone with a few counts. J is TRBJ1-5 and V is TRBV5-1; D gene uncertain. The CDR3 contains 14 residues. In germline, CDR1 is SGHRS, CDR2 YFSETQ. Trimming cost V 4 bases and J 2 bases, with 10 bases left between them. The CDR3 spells CASSDGLGNQPQHF. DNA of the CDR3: TGCGCCAGCAGCGACGGACTGGGCAATCAGCCCCAGCATTTT.

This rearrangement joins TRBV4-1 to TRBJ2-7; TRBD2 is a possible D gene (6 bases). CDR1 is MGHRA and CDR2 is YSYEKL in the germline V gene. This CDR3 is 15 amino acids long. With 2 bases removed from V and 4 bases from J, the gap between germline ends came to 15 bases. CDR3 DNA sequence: TGCGCCAGCAGCCAATCGGCTAGCGTGGCTTACGAGCAGTACTTC. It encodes CASSQSASVAYEQYF.

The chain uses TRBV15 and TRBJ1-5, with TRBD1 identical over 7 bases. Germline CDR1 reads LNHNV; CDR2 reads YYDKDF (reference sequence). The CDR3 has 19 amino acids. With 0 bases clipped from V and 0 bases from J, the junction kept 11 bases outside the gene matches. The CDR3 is CATSRDFEGASDSNQPQHF. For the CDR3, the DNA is TGTGCCACCAGCAGAGATTTTGAGGGGGCATCTGATAGCAATCAGCCCCAGCATTTT.

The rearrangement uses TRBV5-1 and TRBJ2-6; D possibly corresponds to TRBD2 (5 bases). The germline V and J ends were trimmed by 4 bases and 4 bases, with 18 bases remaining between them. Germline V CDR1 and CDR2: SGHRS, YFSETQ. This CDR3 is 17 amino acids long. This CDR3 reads CASSPTLPGIGANVLTF. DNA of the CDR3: TGCGCCAGCAGCCCTACTCTTCCGGGGATCGGGGCCAACGTCCTGACTTTC.

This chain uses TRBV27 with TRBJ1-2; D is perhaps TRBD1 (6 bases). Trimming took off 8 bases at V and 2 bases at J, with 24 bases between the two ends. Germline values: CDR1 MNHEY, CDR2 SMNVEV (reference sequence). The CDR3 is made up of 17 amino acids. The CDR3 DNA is TGTGCCAGCGGGGATCCCGACAGGTTGGGTGTCAACTATGGCTACACCTTC. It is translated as CASGDPDRLGVNYGYTF.

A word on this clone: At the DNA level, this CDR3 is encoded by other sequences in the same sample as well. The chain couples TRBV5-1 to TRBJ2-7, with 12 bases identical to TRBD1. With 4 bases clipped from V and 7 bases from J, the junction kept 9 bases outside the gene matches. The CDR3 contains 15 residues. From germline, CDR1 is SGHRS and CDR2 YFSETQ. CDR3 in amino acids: CASSPPGQGAREQYF. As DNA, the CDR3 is TGCGCCAGCAGCCCGCCGGGACAGGGGGCGCGGGAGCAGTACTTC.

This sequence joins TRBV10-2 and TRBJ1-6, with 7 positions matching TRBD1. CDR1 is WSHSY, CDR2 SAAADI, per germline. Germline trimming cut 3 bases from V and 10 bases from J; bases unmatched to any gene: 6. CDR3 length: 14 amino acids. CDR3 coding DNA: TGCGCCAGCAGTGAATACAGGGGACTGTCACCCCTCCACTTT. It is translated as CASSEYRGLSPLHF.

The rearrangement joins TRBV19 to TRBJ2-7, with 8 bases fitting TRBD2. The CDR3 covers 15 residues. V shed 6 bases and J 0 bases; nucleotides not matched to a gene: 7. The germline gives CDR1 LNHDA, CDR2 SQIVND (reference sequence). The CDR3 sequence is CASRDIGGVSYEQYF. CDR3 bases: TGTGCCAGTAGGGACATCGGGGGGGTCTCCTACGAGCAGTACTTC.